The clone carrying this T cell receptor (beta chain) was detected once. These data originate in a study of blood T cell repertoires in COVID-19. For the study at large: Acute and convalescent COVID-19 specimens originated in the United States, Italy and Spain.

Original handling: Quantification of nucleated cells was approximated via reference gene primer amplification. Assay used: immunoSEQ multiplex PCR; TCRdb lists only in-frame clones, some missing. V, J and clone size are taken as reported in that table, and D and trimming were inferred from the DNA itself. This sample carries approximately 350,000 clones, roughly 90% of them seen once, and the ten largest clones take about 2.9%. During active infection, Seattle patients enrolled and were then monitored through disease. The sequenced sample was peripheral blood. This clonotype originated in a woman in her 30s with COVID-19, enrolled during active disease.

In nucleotides, the CDR3 is TGCAGCGGAGGACAGGGGTTGAATGAGCAGTTCTTC. It translates to CSGGQGLNEQFF. The rearrangement links TRBV29-1 to TRBJ2-1; 9 bases fit TRBD1. CDR1 is SQVTM, CDR2 ANQGSEA, per germline. Trimming at V came to 7 bases and at J to 7 bases, leaving 5 bases not matched to a gene. The CDR3 has 12 amino acids.